This entry is about one T cell receptor (beta chain). Patients at the Seattle site were enrolled during active infection and followed longitudinally. The data originate from a study of blood T cell repertoires in COVID-19. Whole-study context: Samples of COVID-19 (acute and convalescent) were obtained from the United States, Italy and Spain. In each case, the material was cDNA or gDNA derived from T cells, B-cell-depleted T cells, or PBMCs.

Original methodology: Amplification of reference gene primers was used by the study to estimate nucleated cell counts. Repertoires were generated with immunoSEQ multiplex PCR, while TCRdb's copy carries only in-frame clones and drops some. The V and J calls and clone size were taken over from that table, and D and trimming were inferred from the DNA. In the table there are 180,000 or so clones, roughly 84% of which are singletons. Germline V CDR1 and CDR2: SNHLY, FYNNEI. There are 15 residues in the CDR3. The J segment lost 0 bases and the V segment lost 5 bases, leaving 4 bases of the junction unmatched.

The chain couples TRBV2 to TRBJ1-5; 7 positions match TRBD1. The sequencing sample was made of peripheral blood. The sequence was collected from a person between 65 and 80 years old with COVID-19, enrolled during active disease. CDR3 DNA sequence: TGTGCCAGCAGTACAAGACAGGGTAGCAATCAGCCCCAGCATTTT. It yields the protein CASSTRQGSNQPQHF.